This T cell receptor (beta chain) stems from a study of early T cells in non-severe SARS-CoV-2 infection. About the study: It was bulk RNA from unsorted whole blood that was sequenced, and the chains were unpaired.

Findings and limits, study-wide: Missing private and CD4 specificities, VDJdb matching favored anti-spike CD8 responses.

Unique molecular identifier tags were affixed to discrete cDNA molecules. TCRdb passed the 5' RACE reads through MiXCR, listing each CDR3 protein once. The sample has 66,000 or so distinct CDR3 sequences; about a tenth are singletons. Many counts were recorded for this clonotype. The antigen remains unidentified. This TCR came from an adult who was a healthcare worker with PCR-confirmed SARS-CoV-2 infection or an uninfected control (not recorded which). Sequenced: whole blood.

The CDR3 DNA sequence: TGTGCCAGCAGCAGGACAGGGGGTATGGTGAACACCGGGGAGCTGTTTTTT. Translated: CASSRTGGMVNTGELFF. V is TRBV11-1 and J is TRBJ2-2; the match to TRBD1 covers 10 bases. V gave up 5 bases and J gave up 1 base; unmatched junction bases: 7. Germline assignment: CDR1 SGHAT and CDR2 FQDESV (reference sequence). This CDR3 region has 17 residues.